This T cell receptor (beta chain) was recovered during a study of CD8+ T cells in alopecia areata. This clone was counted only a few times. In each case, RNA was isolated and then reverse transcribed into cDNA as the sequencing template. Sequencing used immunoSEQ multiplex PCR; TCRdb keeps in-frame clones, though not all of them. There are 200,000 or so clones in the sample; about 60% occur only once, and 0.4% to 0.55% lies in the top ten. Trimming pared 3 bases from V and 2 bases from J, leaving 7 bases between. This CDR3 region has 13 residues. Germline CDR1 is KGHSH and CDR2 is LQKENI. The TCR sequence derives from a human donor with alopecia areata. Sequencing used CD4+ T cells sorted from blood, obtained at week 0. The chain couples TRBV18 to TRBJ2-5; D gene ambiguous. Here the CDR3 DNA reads TGTGCCAGCTCACCTACCCAACAAGAGACCCAGTACTTC. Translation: CASSPTQQETQYF. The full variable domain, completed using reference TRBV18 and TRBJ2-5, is NAGVMQNPRHLVRRRGQEARLRCSPMKGHSHVYWYRQLPEEGLKFMVYLQKENIIDESGMPKERFSAEFPKEGPSILRIQQVVRGDSAAYFCASSPTQQETQYFGPGTRLLVL.